Sequencing of this T cell receptor (beta chain) was carried out in a study of neoadjuvant nivolumab and ipilimumab in lung cancer. In regard to this clone: Its antigen is as yet unknown.

Findings of the study overall: Only a small number of samples underwent TCR sequencing. Only a single major-pathologic-response sample was available for clonality analysis. Only two of four nivolumab-treated tumors gained richness and clonality by surgery. Blood richness before therapy tracked richness in tumors resected after neoadjuvant therapy.

The length of the CDR3 is 16 residues. J was trimmed by 5 bases and V by 2 bases; bases with no gene match: 10. The germline V gene has CDR1 SGHRS and CDR2 YFSETQ. Clones were sequenced by immunoSEQ multiplex PCR, and TCRdb holds only the in-frame ones, with some missing. This table has roughly 13,000 clones, more than 90% appearing once. The J gene is TRBJ2-1, the V gene TRBV5-1; 7 positions agree with TRBD2. The source material was peripheral blood, sampled after neoadjuvant nivolumab, alone or with ipilimumab, at or shortly before surgery. This clonotype was obtained from an adult with non-small cell lung cancer. This CDR3 reads CASSFLTGGGNNEQFF. The CDR3 nucleotides read TGCGCCAGCAGCTTTCTCACGGGGGGAGGGAACAATGAGCAGTTCTTC. Looking up the rest from reference TRBV5-1 and TRBJ2-1 gives the full variable domain: KAGVTQTPRYLIKTRGQQVTLSCSPISGHRSVSWYQQTPGQGLQFLFEYFSETQRNKGNFPGRFSGRQFSNSRSEMNVSTLELGDSALYLCASSFLTGGGNNEQFFGPGTRLTVL.